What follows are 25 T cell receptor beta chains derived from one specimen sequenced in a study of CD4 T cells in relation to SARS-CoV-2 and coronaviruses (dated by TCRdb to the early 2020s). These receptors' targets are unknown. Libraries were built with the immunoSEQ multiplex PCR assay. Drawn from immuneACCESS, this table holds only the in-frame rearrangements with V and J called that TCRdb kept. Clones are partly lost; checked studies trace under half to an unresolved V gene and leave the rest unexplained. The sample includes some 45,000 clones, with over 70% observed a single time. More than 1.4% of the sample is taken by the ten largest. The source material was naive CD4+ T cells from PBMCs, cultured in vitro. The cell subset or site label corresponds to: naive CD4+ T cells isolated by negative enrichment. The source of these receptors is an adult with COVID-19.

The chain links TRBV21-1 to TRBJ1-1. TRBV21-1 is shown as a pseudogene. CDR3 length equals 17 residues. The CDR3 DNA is TGTGCCAGCAGCAAAGAGGATTGGCAGGATTTGTGGGGGGAAGCTTTCTTT. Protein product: CASSKEDWQDLWGEAFF.

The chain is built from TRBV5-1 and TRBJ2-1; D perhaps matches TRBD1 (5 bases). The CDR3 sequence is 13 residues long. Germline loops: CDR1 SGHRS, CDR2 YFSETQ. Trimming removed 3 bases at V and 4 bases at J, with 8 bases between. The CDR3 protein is CASSSQGYNEQFF. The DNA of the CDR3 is TGCGCCAGCAGCTCCCAGGGTTACAATGAGCAGTTCTTC.

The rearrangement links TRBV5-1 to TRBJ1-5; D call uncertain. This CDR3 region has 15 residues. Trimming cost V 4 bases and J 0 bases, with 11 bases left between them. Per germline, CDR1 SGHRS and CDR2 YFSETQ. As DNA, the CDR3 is TGCGCCAGCAGCAAGGACGGATATAGCAATCAGCCCCAGCATTTT. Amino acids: CASSKDGYSNQPQHF.

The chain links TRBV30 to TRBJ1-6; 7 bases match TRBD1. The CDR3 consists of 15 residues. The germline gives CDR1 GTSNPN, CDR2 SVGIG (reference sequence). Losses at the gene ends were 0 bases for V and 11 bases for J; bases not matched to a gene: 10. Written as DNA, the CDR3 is TGTGCCTGGAGTGTACTTGGGCAGGGGGTTGCACCCCTCCACTTT. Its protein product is CAWSVLGQGVAPLHF.

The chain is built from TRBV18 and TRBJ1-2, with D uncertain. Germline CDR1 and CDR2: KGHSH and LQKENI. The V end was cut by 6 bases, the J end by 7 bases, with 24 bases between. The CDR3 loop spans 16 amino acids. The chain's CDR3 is CASSSVFGSQPGGYTF. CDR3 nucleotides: TGTGCCAGCTCCTCCGTATTCGGGTCTCAGCCTGGTGGCTACACCTTC.

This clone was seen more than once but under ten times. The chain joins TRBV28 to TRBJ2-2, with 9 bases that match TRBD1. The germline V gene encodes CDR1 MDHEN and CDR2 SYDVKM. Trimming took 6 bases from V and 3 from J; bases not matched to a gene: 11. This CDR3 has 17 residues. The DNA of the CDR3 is TGTGCCAGCAGACGCACTCTGGGACAGGGCTACACCGGGGAGCTGTTTTTT. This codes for CASRRTLGQGYTGELFF.

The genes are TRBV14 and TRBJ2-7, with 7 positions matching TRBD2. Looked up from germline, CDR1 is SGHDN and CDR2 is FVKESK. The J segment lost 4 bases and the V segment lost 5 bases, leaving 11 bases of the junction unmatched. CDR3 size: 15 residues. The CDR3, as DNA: TGTGCCAGCAGCGGTCCGGGACTACGCCTTTACGAGCAGTACTTC. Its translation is CASSGPGLRLYEQYF.

CDR3 amino acids: CASSLTSKYIQYF. The CDR3 DNA sequence: TGTGCCAGCAGCTTAACTTCTAAATACATTCAGTACTTC. The chain couples TRBV11-2 to TRBJ2-4; D ambiguous. CDR1 and CDR2 from the germline V gene are SGHAT and FQNNGV. V was cut by 2 bases and J by 8 bases, with 10 bases left in between. The CDR3 is 13 residues long.

The CDR3 here is CASSYSRVDSPLHF. In DNA form, the CDR3 reads TGTGCCAGCAGTTACAGTAGGGTAGATTCACCCCTCCACTTT. The rearrangement links TRBV6-6 to TRBJ1-6; D gene uncertain. The V gene's germline CDR1 is MNHNY and CDR2 SVGAGI (reference sequence). Trimming pared 2 bases from V and 8 bases from J, leaving 10 bases between. CDR3 length: 14 amino acids.

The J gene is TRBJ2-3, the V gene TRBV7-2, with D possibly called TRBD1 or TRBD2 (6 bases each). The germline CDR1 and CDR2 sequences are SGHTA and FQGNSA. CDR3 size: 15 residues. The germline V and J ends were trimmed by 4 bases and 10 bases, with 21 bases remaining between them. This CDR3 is CASSSRGTRGWAQYF. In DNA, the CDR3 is TGTGCCAGCAGCTCCCGGGGGACACGGGGTTGGGCGCAGTATTTT.

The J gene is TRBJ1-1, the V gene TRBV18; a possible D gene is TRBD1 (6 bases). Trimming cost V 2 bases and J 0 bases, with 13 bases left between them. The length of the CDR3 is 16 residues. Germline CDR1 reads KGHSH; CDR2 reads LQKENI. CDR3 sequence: CASSPRSGGLNTEAFF. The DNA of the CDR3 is TGTGCCAGCTCACCAAGGAGCGGGGGGCTGAACACTGAAGCTTTCTTT.

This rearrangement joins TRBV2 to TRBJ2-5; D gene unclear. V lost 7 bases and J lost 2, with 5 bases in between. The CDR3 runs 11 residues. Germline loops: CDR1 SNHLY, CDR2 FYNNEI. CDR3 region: CASKEQETQYF. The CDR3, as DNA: TGTGCCAGCAAGGAACAAGAGACCCAGTACTTC.

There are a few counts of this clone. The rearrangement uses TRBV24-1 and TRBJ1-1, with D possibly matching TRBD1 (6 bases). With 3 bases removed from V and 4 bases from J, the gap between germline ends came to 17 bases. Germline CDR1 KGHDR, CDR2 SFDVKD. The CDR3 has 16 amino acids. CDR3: CATSDRLGAGSTEAFF. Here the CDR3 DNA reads TGTGCCACCAGTGATAGACTGGGGGCGGGTTCCACTGAAGCTTTCTTT.

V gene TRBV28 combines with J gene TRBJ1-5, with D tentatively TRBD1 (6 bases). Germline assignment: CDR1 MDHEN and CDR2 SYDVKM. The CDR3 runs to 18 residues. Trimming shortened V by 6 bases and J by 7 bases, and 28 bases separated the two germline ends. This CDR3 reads CASSNPTGPLKGGQPQHF. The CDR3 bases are TGTGCCAGCAGCAATCCGACAGGCCCACTAAAAGGGGGGCAGCCCCAGCATTTT.

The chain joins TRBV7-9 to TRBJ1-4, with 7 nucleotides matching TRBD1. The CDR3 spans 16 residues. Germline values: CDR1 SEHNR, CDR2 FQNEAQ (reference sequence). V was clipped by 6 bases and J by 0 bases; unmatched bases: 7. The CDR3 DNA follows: TGTGCCAGCAGACAAGGACAGGTCGCAACTAATGAAAAACTGTTTTTT. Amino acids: CASRQGQVATNEKLFF.

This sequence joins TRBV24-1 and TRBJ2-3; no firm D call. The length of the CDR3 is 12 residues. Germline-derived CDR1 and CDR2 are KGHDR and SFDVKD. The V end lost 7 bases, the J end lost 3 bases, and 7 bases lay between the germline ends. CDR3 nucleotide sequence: TGTGCCACCAGAAGTTCTACAGATACGCAGTATTTT. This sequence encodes CATRSSTDTQYF.

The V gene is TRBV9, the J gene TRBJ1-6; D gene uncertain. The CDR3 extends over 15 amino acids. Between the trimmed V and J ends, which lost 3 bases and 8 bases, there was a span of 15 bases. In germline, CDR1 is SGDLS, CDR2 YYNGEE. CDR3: CASSAFRGLDSPLHF. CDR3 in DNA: TGTGCCAGCAGCGCCTTTCGGGGTCTAGATTCACCCCTCCACTTT.

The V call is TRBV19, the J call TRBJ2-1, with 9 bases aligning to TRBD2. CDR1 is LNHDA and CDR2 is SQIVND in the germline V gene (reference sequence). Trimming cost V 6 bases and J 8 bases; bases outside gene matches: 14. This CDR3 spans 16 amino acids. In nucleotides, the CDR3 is TGTGCCAGTAGAAGGGCCGGCGGGAGGGTCGGGGATGAGCAGTTCTTC. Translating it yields CASRRAGGRVGDEQFF.

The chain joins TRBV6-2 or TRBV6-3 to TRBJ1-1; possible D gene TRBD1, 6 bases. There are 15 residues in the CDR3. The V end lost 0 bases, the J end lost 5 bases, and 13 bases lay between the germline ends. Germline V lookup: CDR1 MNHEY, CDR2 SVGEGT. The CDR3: CASSYSGGGGTEAFF. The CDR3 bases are TGTGCCAGCAGTTACTCCGGGGGAGGGGGAACTGAAGCTTTCTTT.

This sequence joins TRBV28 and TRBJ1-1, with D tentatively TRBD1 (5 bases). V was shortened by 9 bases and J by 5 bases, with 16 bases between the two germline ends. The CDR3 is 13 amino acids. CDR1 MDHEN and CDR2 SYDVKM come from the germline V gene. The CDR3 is CASCGREGTEAFF. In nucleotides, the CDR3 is TGTGCCAGTTGCGGCAGGGAGGGAACTGAAGCTTTCTTT.

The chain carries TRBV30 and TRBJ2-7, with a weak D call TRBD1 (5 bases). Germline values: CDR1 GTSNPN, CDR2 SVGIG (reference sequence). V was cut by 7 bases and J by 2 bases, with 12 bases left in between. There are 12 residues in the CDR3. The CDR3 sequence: CAFGPGTYEQYF. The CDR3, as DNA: TGTGCCTTTGGCCCAGGGACCTACGAGCAGTACTTC.

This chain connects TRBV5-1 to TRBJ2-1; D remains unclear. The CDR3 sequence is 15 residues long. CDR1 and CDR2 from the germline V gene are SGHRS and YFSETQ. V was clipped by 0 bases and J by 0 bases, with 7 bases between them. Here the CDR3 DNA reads TGCGCCAGCAGCTTGGGTGGAAGCTCCTACAATGAGCAGTTCTTC. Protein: CASSLGGSSYNEQFF.

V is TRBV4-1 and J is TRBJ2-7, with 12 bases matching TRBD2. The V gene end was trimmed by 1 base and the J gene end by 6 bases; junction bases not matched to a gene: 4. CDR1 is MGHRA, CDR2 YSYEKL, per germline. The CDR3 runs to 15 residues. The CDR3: CASSQGLAGAGEQYF. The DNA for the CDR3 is TGCGCCAGCAGCCAAGGACTAGCGGGAGCCGGCGAGCAGTACTTC.

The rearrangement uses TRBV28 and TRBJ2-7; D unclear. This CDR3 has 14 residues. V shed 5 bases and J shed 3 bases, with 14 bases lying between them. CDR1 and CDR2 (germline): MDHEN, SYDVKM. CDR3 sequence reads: CASSDSTRNYEQYF. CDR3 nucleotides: TGTGCCAGCAGTGACTCGACACGGAACTACGAGCAGTACTTC.

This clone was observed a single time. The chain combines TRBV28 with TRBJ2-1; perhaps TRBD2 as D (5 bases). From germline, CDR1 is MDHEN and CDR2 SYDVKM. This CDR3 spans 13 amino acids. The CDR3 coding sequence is TGTGTAGCTAGCAACCGGAACTACAATGAGCAGTTCTTC. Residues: CVASNRNYNEQFF. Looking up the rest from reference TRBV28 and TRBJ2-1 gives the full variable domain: DVKVTQSSRYLVKRTGEKVFLECVQDMDHENMFWYRQDPGLGLRLIYFSYDVKMKEKGDIPEGYSVSREKKERFSLILESASTNQTSMYLCVASNRNYNEQFFGPGTRLTVL.